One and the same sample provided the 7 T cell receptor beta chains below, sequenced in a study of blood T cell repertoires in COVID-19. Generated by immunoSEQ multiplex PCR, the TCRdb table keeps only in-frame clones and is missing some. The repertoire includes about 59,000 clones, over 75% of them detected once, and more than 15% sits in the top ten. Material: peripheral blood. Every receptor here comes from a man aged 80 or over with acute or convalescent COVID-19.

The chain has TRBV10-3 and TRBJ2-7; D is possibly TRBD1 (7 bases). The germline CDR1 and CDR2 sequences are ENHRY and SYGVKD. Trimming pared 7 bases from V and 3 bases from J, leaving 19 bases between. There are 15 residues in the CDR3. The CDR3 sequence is CAIMGVEGAGYEQYF. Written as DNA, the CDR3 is TGTGCCATCATGGGGGTGGAGGGGGCAGGCTACGAGCAGTACTTC.

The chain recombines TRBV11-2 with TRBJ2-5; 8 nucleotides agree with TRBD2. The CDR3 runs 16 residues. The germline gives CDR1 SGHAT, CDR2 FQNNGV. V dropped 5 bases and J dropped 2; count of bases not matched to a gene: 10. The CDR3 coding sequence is TGTGCCAGCAGCCTGCGGGGAGCGGGGGCACAAGAGACCCAGTACTTC. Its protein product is CASSLRGAGAQETQYF.

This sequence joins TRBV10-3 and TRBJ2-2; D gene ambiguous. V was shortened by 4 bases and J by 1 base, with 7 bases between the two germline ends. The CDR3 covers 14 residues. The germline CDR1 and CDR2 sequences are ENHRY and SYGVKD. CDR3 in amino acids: CAISVAGNTGELFF. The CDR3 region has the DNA TGTGCCATCAGTGTTGCCGGGAACACCGGGGAGCTGTTTTTT.

CDR3 DNA sequence: TGCGCCAGCAGCCAAGATGACTTTATCGGCAGTGAAAAACTGTTTTTT. Residues: CASSQDDFIGSEKLFF. The gene calls are TRBV4-1 and TRBJ1-4; D gene ambiguous. The CDR3 runs 16 residues. Trimming stripped 0 bases from V and 7 bases from J, with 15 bases between. Germline V gene sequence: CDR1 MGHRA, CDR2 YSYEKL.

Here the CDR3 DNA reads TGTGCCAGCAGCTTACTGACAGGGGGCGAGCAGTACTTC. Translating gives CASSLLTGGEQYF. V is TRBV7-3 and J is TRBJ2-7; 9 nucleotides agree with TRBD1. The CDR3 extends over 13 amino acids. Germline V CDR1 and CDR2: SGHTA, FQGTGA. V dropped 2 bases and J dropped 6; count of bases not matched to a gene: 2.

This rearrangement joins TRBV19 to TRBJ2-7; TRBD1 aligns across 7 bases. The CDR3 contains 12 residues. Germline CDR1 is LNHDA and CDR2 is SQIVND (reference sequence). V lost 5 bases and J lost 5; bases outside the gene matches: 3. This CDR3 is CASSDRVHEQYF. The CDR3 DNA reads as TGTGCCAGTAGTGACAGGGTCCACGAGCAGTACTTC.

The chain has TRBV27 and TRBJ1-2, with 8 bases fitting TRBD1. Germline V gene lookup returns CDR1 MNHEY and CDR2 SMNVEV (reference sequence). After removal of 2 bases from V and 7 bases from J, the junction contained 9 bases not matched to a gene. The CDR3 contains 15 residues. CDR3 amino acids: CASSLKATGAGGYTF. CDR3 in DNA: TGTGCCAGCAGTTTAAAGGCGACAGGGGCGGGTGGCTACACCTTC.